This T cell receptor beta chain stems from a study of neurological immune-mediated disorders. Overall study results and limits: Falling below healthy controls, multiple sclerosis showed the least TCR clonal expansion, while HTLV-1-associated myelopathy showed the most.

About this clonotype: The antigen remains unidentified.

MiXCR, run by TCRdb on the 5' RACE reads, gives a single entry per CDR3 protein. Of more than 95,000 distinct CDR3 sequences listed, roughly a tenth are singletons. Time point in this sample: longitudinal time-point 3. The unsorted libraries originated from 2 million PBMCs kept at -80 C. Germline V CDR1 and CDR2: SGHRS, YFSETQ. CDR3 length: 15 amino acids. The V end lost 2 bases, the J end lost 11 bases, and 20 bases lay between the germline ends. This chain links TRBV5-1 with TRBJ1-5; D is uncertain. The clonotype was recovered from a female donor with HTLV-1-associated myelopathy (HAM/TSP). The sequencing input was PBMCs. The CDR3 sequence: CASSLGYGSNHSQHF. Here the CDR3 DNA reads TGCGCCAGCAGCTTAGGGTACGGAAGCAATCATTCCCAGCATTTT.